This is a list of T cell receptor beta chains from one sample in a study of control samples from healthy donors and cancer patients. Libraries were prepared by immunoSEQ multiplex PCR; TCRdb keeps only in-frame clonotypes and omits some of them. The table lists 150,000 to 200,000 clones, approximately 90% of them singletons. The sequenced material came from blood. These receptors were obtained from a man younger than 45 in good health. CDR3s include the opening cysteine and the closing phenylalanine or tryptophan. The D gene is left open where the match is weak. Where a row states a size, it is once, few, many or the class of an expanded clone; other rows omit it.

size,J,V,D,DNA,CDR3
NA,TRBJ2-2,TRBV6-4,NA,TGTGCCAGCAGTCCCAGCGAGACGAACACCGGGGAGCTGTTTTTT,CASSPSETNTGELFF
NA,TRBJ1-4,TRBV5-5,TRBD1,TGTGCCAGTGATTTCACGGGACAGGTTTATTCTAATGAAAAACTGTTTTTT,CASDFTGQVYSNEKLFF
NA,TRBJ2-2,TRBV2,NA,TGTGCCAGCAGGTCCGGACTGAAAACCGGGGAGCTGTTTTTT,CASRSGLKTGELFF
NA,TRBJ2-1,TRBV28,TRBD2,TGTGCCAGCAGCCCGGGACTAGCGGCCTACAATGAGCAGTTCTTC,CASSPGLAAYNEQFF
NA,TRBJ2-3,TRBV6-4,NA,TGTGCCAGCACGGCTAGCTGGGATACGCAGTATTTT,CASTASWDTQYF
NA,TRBJ1-2,TRBV12-3/TRBV12-4,NA,TGTGCCAGCAGTTTCGGTGGTGATGGCTACACCTTC,CASSFGGDGYTF
NA,TRBJ2-7,TRBV18,NA,TGTGCCAGCTCACCCCTGACAGCAGGGAAGGGCGAGCAGTACTTC,CASSPLTAGKGEQYF
NA,TRBJ2-5,TRBV5-4,NA,TGTGCCAGCAGCTCGTCGGGCGGTCTGGAGACCCAGTACTTC,CASSSSGGLETQYF
NA,TRBJ1-5,TRBV21-1,NA,TGTGCCGCCGAATTACAGGGGCCCGGTAGTCAGCCCCAGCATTTT,CAAELQGPGSQPQHF
few,TRBJ2-7,TRBV4-1,NA,TGCGCCAGCAGCCTACGGGACCGATCCTACGAGCAGTACTTC,CASSLRDRSYEQYF
NA,TRBJ2-7,TRBV28,NA,TGTGCCAGCAGAACCGGGACACTATACCTCTACGAGCAGTACTTC,CASRTGTLYLYEQYF
NA,TRBJ2-2,TRBV18,TRBD2,TGTGCCAGCTCACCACTAGCGACTAGCGGGAGTTACGAGGCCGGGGAGCTGTTTTTT,CASSPLATSGSYEAGELFF
once,TRBJ1-2,TRBV6-5,TRBD1,TGTGCCAGCAGCCACAGGACAGGGTATGGCTACACCTTC,CASSHRTGYGYTF
NA,TRBJ1-1,TRBV3-1/TRBV3-2,NA,TGTGCCAGCAGCCAATTGGGATCAAACGCTGAAGCTTTCTTT,CASSQLGSNAEAFF
once,TRBJ1-5,TRBV2,TRBD1,TGTGCCAGCAGAGGGAGGACAGGGCGGATCGGGGGCAATCAGCCCCAGCATTTT,CASRGRTGRIGGNQPQHF
NA,TRBJ1-2,TRBV19,NA,TGTGCCAGTAGTCCATCGTGGGTGCCAGTTGGATATGGCTACACCTTC,CASSPSWVPVGYGYTF
few,TRBJ2-7,TRBV3-1/TRBV3-2,TRBD2,TGTGCCAGCAGCCCTACTAGCGGGAGGATATCCTACGAGCAGTACTTC,CASSPTSGRISYEQYF
NA,TRBJ1-2,TRBV28,TRBD1,TGTGCCAGCAGTTTAGCTGGGACAGGGTACGGCTACACCTTC,CASSLAGTGYGYTF
once,TRBJ2-7,TRBV18,TRBD1,TGTGCCAGCTCCCCGGACAGGGAAAGAATCAACGAGCAGTACTTC,CASSPDRERINEQYF
NA,TRBJ1-2,TRBV24-1,NA,TGTGCCACCAGTGATCCCGACAGTCGGGGCTACACCTTC,CATSDPDSRGYTF
once,TRBJ2-7,TRBV11-2,NA,TGTGCCAGCGGGTCTTACGAGCAGTACTTC,CASGSYEQYF
NA,TRBJ1-5,TRBV2,NA,TGTGCCAGCAGTGACCTCAGCCCAAATCAGCCCCAGCATTTT,CASSDLSPNQPQHF
NA,TRBJ1-1,TRBV11-2,NA,TGTGCCAGCAGCTTAGAGGATAGGCCTGACACTGAAGCTTTCTTT,CASSLEDRPDTEAFF
NA,TRBJ2-5,TRBV9,NA,TGTGCCAGCAGCGTTCTATCCGGCCCCGGTGAGACCCAGTACTTC,CASSVLSGPGETQYF
NA,TRBJ2-4,TRBV30,TRBD2,TGTGCCTGGCGACTAGCGGGAGCTGACATTCAGTACTTC,CAWRLAGADIQYF
NA,TRBJ1-2,TRBV4-2,NA,TGTGCCAGCAGCCCAGGACAAGGAGGCTACACCTTC,CASSPGQGGYTF
NA,TRBJ2-7,TRBV5-1,TRBD1,TGCGCCAGCAGCAGTGGACAGGGGGCTAACGAGCAGTACTTC,CASSSGQGANEQYF
NA,TRBJ1-2,TRBV19,NA,TGTGCCAGTAGCTTCACTACGAGTGGCTACACCTTC,CASSFTTSGYTF
NA,TRBJ2-1,TRBV7-9,NA,TGTGCCAGCAGCGGCCCCGGAATTTCCTTACAAGATGAGCAGTTCTTC,CASSGPGISLQDEQFF
NA,TRBJ2-5,TRBV7-2,TRBD2,TGTGCCAGCAGCTTTCGGGGAGGGAAAGAGACCCAGTACTTC,CASSFRGGKETQYF
NA,TRBJ1-5,TRBV29-1,NA,TGCAGCGTTGGGGGCAGCTTCAATCAGCCCCAGCATTTT,CSVGGSFNQPQHF
NA,TRBJ2-1,TRBV5-1,NA,TGCGCCAGCTACCGGGACTTCTCCTACAATGAGCAGTTCTTC,CASYRDFSYNEQFF
NA,TRBJ1-1,TRBV2,NA,TGTGCCAGCCTTCCTAGGGCCTTGATCGGAGCTTTCTTT,CASLPRALIGAFF
once,TRBJ1-5,TRBV28,TRBD1,TGTGCCAGCACCCTCGGGACAGGGAGCAATCAGCCCCAGCATTTT,CASTLGTGSNQPQHF
NA,TRBJ2-1,TRBV5-5,NA,TGTGCCAGCAGCTTTAGCGGCTACAATGAGCAGTTCTTC,CASSFSGYNEQFF
NA,TRBJ2-3,TRBV3-1/TRBV3-2,NA,TGTGCCAGCAGCCCCAACACAGATACGCAGTATTTT,CASSPNTDTQYF
NA,TRBJ1-2,TRBV19,NA,TGTGCCAGTATGAGGGATGTCTCAAACTATGGCTACACCTTC,CASMRDVSNYGYTF
few,TRBJ1-2,TRBV4-1,NA,TGCGCCAGCAGCCGTTTCGGGGGCTCGGGAGGCTACACCTTC,CASSRFGGSGGYTF
NA,TRBJ1-1,TRBV6-1,NA,TGTGCCAGCAGTGAAGAGGGTAGGTCTTATAAAGCTTTCTTT,CASSEEGRSYKAFF